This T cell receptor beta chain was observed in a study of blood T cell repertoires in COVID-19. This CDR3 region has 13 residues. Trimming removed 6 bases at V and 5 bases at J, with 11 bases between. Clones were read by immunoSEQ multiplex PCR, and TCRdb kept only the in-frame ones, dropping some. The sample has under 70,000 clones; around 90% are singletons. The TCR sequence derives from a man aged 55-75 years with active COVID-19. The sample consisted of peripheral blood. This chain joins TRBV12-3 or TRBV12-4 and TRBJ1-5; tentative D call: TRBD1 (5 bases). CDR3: CASRGQVHQPQHF. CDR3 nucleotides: TGTGCCAGCAGGGGGCAGGTCCATCAGCCCCAGCATTTT.